Listed below are T cell receptor beta chains from one sample, sequenced in a study of cytomegalovirus exposure and HLA in healthy donors. TCRdb's copy holds only in-frame clones and misses some; the assay was immunoSEQ multiplex PCR. Among some 130,000 clones listed, 60% to 85% were seen once. The sequencing sample was made of PBMCs. The receptors shown here come from a man aged 25 to 40 in good health and CMV-seronegative. CDR3s include the opening cysteine and the closing phenylalanine or tryptophan. D genes are given only for firm matches. The listing skips clone size in some rows; elsewhere it reads once, few, many or a size class.

. | TRBJ1-6 | TRBD1 | TRBV5-6 | TGTGCCAGCAGCGTTGACAGGGTAGGGTCACCCCTCCACTTT | CASSVDRVGSPLHF
. | TRBJ1-2 | . | TRBV12-1 | TGTGCCAGCAGCGCTCAGGGGGCCTACTATGGCTACACCTTC | CASSAQGAYYGYTF
. | TRBJ2-6 | . | TRBV6-1 | TGTGCCAGCAGTGAAAATCGTTTAGCGTCTGGGGCCAACGTCCTGACTTTC | CASSENRLASGANVLTF
. | TRBJ1-2 | TRBD1 | TRBV4-2 | TGTGCCAGCAGCCCCGCATCCGGGACAGGGACCTTCTATGGCTACACCTTC | CASSPASGTGTFYGYTF
. | TRBJ2-2 | TRBD1 | TRBV6-5 | TGTGCCAGCCGTGGGACAGGGAACACCGGGGAGCTGTTTTTT | CASRGTGNTGELFF
. | TRBJ2-1 | TRBD2 | TRBV7-2 | TGTGCCAGCAGCTTACTAGCGGGAGTCATCAATGAGCAGTTCTTC | CASSLLAGVINEQFF
. | TRBJ2-7 | TRBD2 | TRBV7-2 | TGCGCCAGCAGCTTCCGGTATAGCGGGACCTACGAGCAGTACTTC | CASSFRYSGTYEQYF
once | TRBJ1-1 | . | TRBV28 | TGTGCCAGCAGTTCCCCTGGGGACGGGGGCACTGAAGCTTTCTTT | CASSSPGDGGTEAFF
. | TRBJ2-1 | . | TRBV7-9 | TGTGCCAGCAGCGACACAAACAATGAGCAGTTCTTC | CASSDTNNEQFF
. | TRBJ2-3 | TRBD1 | TRBV29-1 | TGCAGCGCCCAGGGACAGGGGGGCACAGATACGCAGTATTTT | CSAQGQGGTDTQYF
. | TRBJ2-7 | TRBD2 | TRBV10-3 | TGTGCCATCAGTGGCAACGGGGGGTCGGAGGAGCAGTACTTC | CAISGNGGSEEQYF
. | TRBJ1-5 | . | TRBV30 | TGTGCCGAGGGTGGGAATCAGCCCCAGCATTTT | CAEGGNQPQHF
. | TRBJ2-5 | TRBD1 | TRBV11-3 | TGTGCCAGCAGGGGACAGGGGGAAGAGACCCAGTACTTC | CASRGQGEETQYF
. | TRBJ2-2 | TRBD1 | TRBV6-6 | TGTGCCAGCAGCCAGGGACAGGGGGCGAGCGGGGAGCTGTTTTTT | CASSQGQGASGELFF
few | TRBJ1-1 | . | TRBV7-9 | TGTGCCAGCAGTTATGGCGGGGGCACTGAAGCTTTCTTT | CASSYGGGTEAFF
. | TRBJ1-2 | . | TRBV28 | TGTGCCAGCAGCTCGCCTTCAGGAAGCTATGGCTACACCTTC | CASSSPSGSYGYTF
. | TRBJ2-7 | . | TRBV4-1 | TGCGCCAGCAGCTCCGACAGTGACGAGCAGTACTTC | CASSSDSDEQYF
few | TRBJ2-3 | TRBD2 | TRBV5-4 | TGTGCCAGCAGCCCCCGCGGAGGAGCGGGGGGTGCAGATACGCAGTATTTT | CASSPRGGAGGADTQYF
. | TRBJ1-5 | TRBD1 | TRBV6-1 | TGTGCCAGCAGTGACCCGAGGACAGGGAGGAGTCAGCCCCAGCATTTT | CASSDPRTGRSQPQHF
. | TRBJ2-1 | . | TRBV27 | TGTGCCAGCAGTTCTCTTGCGATTAGTGAGCAGTTCTTC | CASSSLAISEQFF
. | TRBJ2-3 | . | TRBV11-2 | TGTGCCAGCAGCTCCTCAGGGGGCGCGGGGGCAGATACGCAGTATTTT | CASSSSGGAGADTQYF
once | TRBJ2-2 | TRBD1 | TRBV7-9 | TGTGCCAGCAGCCGGACAGGGGCCCCCGGGGAGCTGTTTTTT | CASSRTGAPGELFF
. | TRBJ1-1 | . | TRBV2 | TGTGCCAGCAACCCGGAGGTAAACACTGAAGCTTTCTTT | CASNPEVNTEAFF
. | TRBJ2-7 | TRBD1 | TRBV7-9 | TGTGCCAGCAGCGGGGACAGGGGTCCCTACGAGCAGTACTTC | CASSGDRGPYEQYF
. | TRBJ2-1 | TRBD2 | TRBV7-2 | TGTGCCAGCAGCTTCGCTAGCGGGACGGATGAGCAGTTCTTC | CASSFASGTDEQFF
. | TRBJ2-5 | TRBD2 | TRBV6-5 | TGTGCCAGCAGTCGGCTAGCGGGGCAAGGAACCCAGTACTTC | CASSRLAGQGTQYF
. | TRBJ1-1 | . | TRBV27 | TGTGCCAGCAGTTTAAACAGGGACACTGAAGCTTTCTTT | CASSLNRDTEAFF
. | TRBJ1-1 | TRBD1 | TRBV30 | TGTGCCTGGGACATTGGGGCAGGGGGGACTGAAGCTTTCTTT | CAWDIGAGGTEAFF
. | TRBJ1-5 | . | TRBV5-1 | TGCGCCAGCAGCTTGGCGGGGAGTAATCAGCCCCAGCATTTT | CASSLAGSNQPQHF
once | TRBJ2-1 | . | TRBV5-4 | TGTGCCAGCAGCTTGGGTGGCAAACAGGGCGGGCATGAGCAGTTCTTC | CASSLGGKQGGHEQFF
. | TRBJ2-1 | . | TRBV28 | TGTGCCAGCAGTTTGGGGCCAAACAATGAGCAGTTCTTC | CASSLGPNNEQFF
. | TRBJ1-1 | TRBD1 | TRBV6-1 | TGTGCCAGCAGGAAGAGAGGACAGGAGAACACTGAAGCTTTCTTT | CASRKRGQENTEAFF
. | TRBJ2-7 | TRBD1 | TRBV5-1 | TGCGCCAGCAGCTTGGCAGGGACAGGGGAGGAGGAGCAGTACTTC | CASSLAGTGEEEQYF
. | TRBJ1-1 | . | TRBV7-2 | TGTGCCAGCAGCGCCCATGCAGGGTATTCCCCTGAAGCTTTCTTT | CASSAHAGYSPEAFF
. | TRBJ1-1 | . | TRBV5-4 | TGTGCCAGCAGTCGAGTTCTGAACACTGAAGCTTTCTTT | CASSRVLNTEAFF
. | TRBJ2-1 | . | TRBV5-1 | TGCGCCAGCAGCTTTCTTACGGGAGCCGCTTCAACCAATGAGCAGTTCTTC | CASSFLTGAASTNEQFF
few | TRBJ2-1 | . | TRBV5-1 | TGCGCCAGCAGCTTACAGGGCGGGCGGGAGCAGTTCTTC | CASSLQGGREQFF
. | TRBJ1-2 | TRBD1 | TRBV5-5 | TGTGCCAGCAGCTTGGGAGTGACAGGGGGCTTCGATGGCTACACCTTC | CASSLGVTGGFDGYTF
. | TRBJ2-5 | TRBD2 | TRBV7-9 | TGTGCCAGCAGAGAGATTAGCGGGAGAGTCGAGACCCAGTACTTC | CASREISGRVETQYF
few | TRBJ2-3 | TRBD2 | TRBV7-2 | TGTGCCAGCAGCTTAGAAGGCGCTAGCGGTAGCACAGATACGCAGTATTTT | CASSLEGASGSTDTQYF
. | TRBJ1-1 | . | TRBV5-1 | TGCGCCAGCAGCTTGGGTGGGGGCCCTAACACTGAAGCTTTCTTT | CASSLGGGPNTEAFF
. | TRBJ2-7 | TRBD1 | TRBV30 | TGTGCCTGGCTACGGGACAGCCTCGAGCAGTACTTC | CAWLRDSLEQYF
. | TRBJ1-4 | . | TRBV6-6 | TGTGCCAGCAACCAACCGGAGGGCAGAAATGAAAAACTGTTTTTT | CASNQPEGRNEKLFF
. | TRBJ2-7 | . | TRBV5-4 | TGTGCCAGCTGGGCAGTCGGAAGCTCCTACGAGCAGTACTTC | CASWAVGSSYEQYF
once | TRBJ1-2 | . | TRBV28 | TGTGCCAGCAGCAATTTGCAGCGCTCTGGGAGTGGCTACACCTTC | CASSNLQRSGSGYTF
. | TRBJ1-1 | . | TRBV28 | TGTGCCAGCAGTCGGGCAGGGCACACTGAAGCTTTCTTT | CASSRAGHTEAFF
. | TRBJ2-1 | TRBD2 | TRBV27 | TGTGCCAGTAAAGGGCTAGCGGGAGTTGGGGGGTTCTTC | CASKGLAGVGGFF
. | TRBJ2-4 | . | TRBV11-2 | TGTGCCAGCGGACAGCAAAACATTCAGTACTTC | CASGQQNIQYF
. | TRBJ1-2 | . | TRBV2 | TGTGCCAGCAAGCCGGGGGGCGCTGGCTACACCTTC | CASKPGGAGYTF